This TCR beta chain derives from a study of vaccination effects on CD4 cells after COVID-19. Broader study findings: There was only 1 of 255 vaccine-induced clones in healthy vaccinees that cross-reacted with common cold coronaviruses. Convalescent patients numbered few in the study; early post-infection timepoints were missing entirely. Late post-vaccination, clones induced by infection and those induced by vaccine underwent marked clonal contraction.

For this clone: Its matching antigen is unknown.

Assay: immunoSEQ multiplex PCR; the TCRdb copy retains only in-frame clones and omits some. The repertoire has about 14,000 clones, about 80% of them found once; the top ten carry approximately 25%. Under the ViraFEST assay, PBMC were stimulated with viral peptide pools so that antigen-specific CD4+ T cells expanded. Sequencing was performed afterwards. Following culture for approximately 11 days, CD4+ T cells were isolated. Nucleocapsid antibodies were negative in the vaccine recipients, who had never had SARS-CoV-2 infection. CDR3 length: 12 residues. CDR1 and CDR2 from the germline V gene are MNHNS and SASEGT. The V end was cut by 2 bases, the J end by 4 bases, with 5 bases between.

The TCR comes from a human donor who received a COVID-19 vaccine. The sample in question was CD4+ T cells from PBMCs cultured with HCoV-229E spike peptides, obtained before COVID-19 vaccination. V gene TRBV6-1 combines with J gene TRBJ1-2; D uncertain. Here the CDR3 reads CASSELGYGYTF. For the CDR3, the DNA is TGTGCCAGCAGTGAATTGGGCTATGGCTACACCTTC.